The 3 T cell receptor beta chains below were found in one sample sequenced in a study of shared clonotypes between healthy human individuals. Naive CD8 cells lacked CD45RO, underwent positive selection for CCR7 and left out terminally differentiated effector memory CD45RA+ cells. Libraries were prepared by immunoSEQ multiplex PCR; TCRdb keeps only in-frame clonotypes and omits some of them. The table includes hundreds of thousands of clones, around 96% detected once. Sample: naive CD8+ T cells sorted from blood. These TCRs come from a woman aged 25 to 39 in good health.

The V call is TRBV6-1, the J call TRBJ2-7, with 8 bases aligning to TRBD1. V trimming: 3 bases; J trimming: 5 bases; junction bases outside the gene matches: 6. Per the germline V gene, CDR1 is MNHNS and CDR2 is SASEGT. The CDR3 length is 14 residues. The CDR3 DNA is TGTGCCAGCAGTGAGTTGACAGGGGAGGACGAGCAGTACTTC. This codes for CASSELTGEDEQYF.

The J gene is TRBJ2-3, the V gene TRBV11-1, with D possibly TRBD1 on 6 matching bases. CDR1 and CDR2 (germline): SGHAT, FQDESV (reference sequence). V lost 1 base to trimming and J lost 6 bases, with 17 bases between them. The CDR3 totals 16 residues. In nucleotides, the CDR3 is TGTGCCAGCAGCTTAGGGGCAGGGGCCCATGTGGATACGCAGTATTTT. Protein sequence: CASSLGAGAHVDTQYF.

The chain links TRBV7-9 to TRBJ2-3; 9 nucleotides line up with TRBD1. Germline trimming cut 3 bases from V and 2 bases from J; bases unmatched to any gene: 12. Germline V gene sequence: CDR1 SEHNR, CDR2 FQNEAQ (reference sequence). The length of the CDR3 is 18 residues. DNA of the CDR3: TGTGCCAGCAGCTTCGGACGTGCGGGACAGGGTTACACAGATACGCAGTATTTT. This encodes CASSFGRAGQGYTDTQYF.